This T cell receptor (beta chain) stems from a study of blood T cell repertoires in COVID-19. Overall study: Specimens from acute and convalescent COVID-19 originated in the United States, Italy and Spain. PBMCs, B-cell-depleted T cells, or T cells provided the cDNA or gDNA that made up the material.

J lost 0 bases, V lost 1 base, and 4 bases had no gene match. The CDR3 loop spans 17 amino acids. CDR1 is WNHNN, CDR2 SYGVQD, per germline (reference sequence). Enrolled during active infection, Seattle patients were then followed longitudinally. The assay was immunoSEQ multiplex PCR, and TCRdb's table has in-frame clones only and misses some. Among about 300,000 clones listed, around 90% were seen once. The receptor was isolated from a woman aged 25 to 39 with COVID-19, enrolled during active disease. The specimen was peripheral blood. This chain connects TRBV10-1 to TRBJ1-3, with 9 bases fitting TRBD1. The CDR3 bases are TGCGCCAGCAGTGAGTATCAGACAGGGGGCTCTGGAAACACCATATATTTT. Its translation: CASSEYQTGGSGNTIYF.